Included here is one T cell receptor beta chain sequence, with context. Antigen: not known. The sample has other DNA sequences that encode this CDR3 too. The sample comes from a study of PD-L1 blockade in urothelial cancer. Turning to the study itself: Patients with male sex and bladder-origin urothelial cancer accounted for most of the roughly 29 enrolled. At 3 weeks after treatment start (second dose) and again at 6 weeks, blood was analyzed.

Sequencing used immunoSEQ multiplex PCR; TCRdb keeps in-frame clones, though not all of them. Of 60,000 to 85,000 clones listed, roughly 87% are singletons. The CDR3 length is 14 residues. Germline V gene lookup returns CDR1 SGHRS and CDR2 YFSETQ. The V segment lost 0 bases and the J segment 4 bases; nucleotides outside the gene matches: 3. The study's findings and limits: Pretreatment TCR clonality in blood under the median foretold superior survival.

The receptor was isolated from a woman in her seventies with urothelial cancer. V and J are TRBV5-1 and TRBJ2-7, with 8 nucleotides matching TRBD1. Here the sequenced sample was PBMCs, taken around atezolizumab (anti-PD-L1) treatment. CDR3 region: CASSLAGGAYEQYF. In DNA form, the CDR3 reads TGCGCCAGCAGCTTGGCAGGGGGCGCGTACGAGCAGTACTTC. Variable domain in full (rest from reference TRBV5-1 and TRBJ2-7): KAGVTQTPRYLIKTRGQQVTLSCSPISGHRSVSWYQQTPGQGLQFLFEYFSETQRNKGNFPGRFSGRQFSNSRSEMNVSTLELGDSALYLCASSLAGGAYEQYFGPGTRLTVT.